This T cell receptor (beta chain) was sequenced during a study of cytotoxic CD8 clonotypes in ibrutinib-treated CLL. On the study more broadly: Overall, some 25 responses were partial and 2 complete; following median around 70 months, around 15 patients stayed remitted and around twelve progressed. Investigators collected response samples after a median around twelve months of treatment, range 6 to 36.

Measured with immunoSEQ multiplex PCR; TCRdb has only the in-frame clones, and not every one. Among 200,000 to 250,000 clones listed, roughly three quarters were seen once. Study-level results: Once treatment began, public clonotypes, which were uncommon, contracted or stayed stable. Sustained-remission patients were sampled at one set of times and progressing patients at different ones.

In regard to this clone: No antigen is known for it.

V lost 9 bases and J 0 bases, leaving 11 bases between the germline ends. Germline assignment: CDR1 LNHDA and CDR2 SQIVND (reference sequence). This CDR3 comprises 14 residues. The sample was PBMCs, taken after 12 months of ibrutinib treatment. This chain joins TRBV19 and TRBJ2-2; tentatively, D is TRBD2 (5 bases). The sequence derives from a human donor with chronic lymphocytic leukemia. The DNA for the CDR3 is TGTGCCAGCCTTGGGGAGCCGAACACCGGGGAGCTGTTTTTT. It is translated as CASLGEPNTGELFF.